The sequence of this T cell receptor (beta chain) was determined in a study of T cell changes during pregnancy in multiple sclerosis. This table comes from immunoSEQ multiplex PCR, and its TCRdb copy is limited to in-frame clones, with some not included. The sample includes around 36,000 clones, roughly 90% of them seen just once. The sequencing here drew on CD4+ T cells from peripheral blood mononuclear cells, taken in the third trimester of pregnancy. The sequence was collected from a female donor with multiple sclerosis, enrolled in a pregnancy study.

CDR3 sequence reads: CASSDSRTAQETQYF. The CDR3 nucleotides read TGTGCCAGCAGCGATTCGCGGACAGCCCAGGAGACCCAGTACTTC. The chain employs TRBV28 and TRBJ2-5; weak D call: TRBD1 (6 bases). Germline loops: CDR1 MDHEN, CDR2 SYDVKM. CDR3 length equals 15 residues. Trimming stripped 6 bases from V and 5 bases from J, with 19 bases between.